These 29 T cell receptor beta chains came from one sample sequenced in a study of cytomegalovirus exposure and HLA in healthy donors. Researchers ran the PCR with 60 Vbeta and 13 Jbeta primers. The protocol was immunoSEQ multiplex PCR, while the TCRdb copy is restricted to in-frame clones and leaves out a portion. The sample lists more than 110,000 clones; around 85% were seen once. The sequencing input was PBMCs. Receptor source: a man in his forties in good health and CMV-seropositive.

This rearrangement joins TRBV2 to TRBJ2-7, with D possibly TRBD2 on 6 matching bases. V was shortened by 7 bases and J by 4 bases, with 20 bases between the two germline ends. Germline loops: CDR1 SNHLY, CDR2 FYNNEI. This CDR3 comprises 15 residues. The CDR3 nucleotides are TGTGCCAGCACGGAGGGACCTCCGGGGCTTTACGAGCAGTACTTC. Translated: CASTEGPPGLYEQYF.

This clone was observed a handful of times. This chain connects TRBV11-2 to TRBJ2-1; D is possibly TRBD2 (5 bases). CDR3 length equals 11 residues. Trimming pared 3 bases from V and 10 bases from J, leaving 7 bases between. Germline loops: CDR1 SGHAT, CDR2 FQNNGV. In DNA form, the CDR3 reads TGTGCCAGCAGCTTTAGGAGGGAGCAGTTCTTC. This translates into CASSFRREQFF. The full variable domain, completed using reference TRBV11-2 and TRBJ2-1, is EAGVAQSPRYKIIEKRQSVAFWCNPISGHATLYWYQQILGQGPKLLIQFQNNGVVDDSQLPKDRFSAERLKGVDSTLKIQPAKLEDSAVYLCASSFRREQFFGPGTRLTVL.

V usage is TRBV13 and J usage is TRBJ2-7, with D maybe TRBD2 (6 bases). The CDR3 totals 14 residues. CDR1 PRHDT and CDR2 FYEKMQ come from the germline V gene (reference sequence). Trimming shortened V by 2 bases and J by 2 bases, and 10 bases separated the two germline ends. CDR3 nucleotide sequence: TGTGCCAGCAGCTTACGGGGGTTTCCCTACGAGCAGTACTTC. Translation: CASSLRGFPYEQYF.

The chain employs TRBV5-1 and TRBJ1-1, with 10 bases identical to TRBD1. V lost 4 bases, J lost 5 bases, and 5 bases stayed unmatched. This CDR3 spans 14 amino acids. The germline V gene has CDR1 SGHRS and CDR2 YFSETQ. The CDR3 spells CASSVDRGRTEAFF. In nucleotides, the CDR3 is TGCGCCAGCAGCGTCGACAGGGGGCGGACTGAAGCTTTCTTT. Full variable domain (outside the CDR3, taken from reference TRBV5-1 and TRBJ1-1): KAGVTQTPRYLIKTRGQQVTLSCSPISGHRSVSWYQQTPGQGLQFLFEYFSETQRNKGNFPGRFSGRQFSNSRSEMNVSTLELGDSALYLCASSVDRGRTEAFFGQGTRLTVV.

The rearrangement uses TRBV7-9 and TRBJ2-7; D may be TRBD2 (6 bases). CDR3 length: 15 residues. Germline values: CDR1 SEHNR, CDR2 FQNEAQ (reference sequence). Trimming took 5 bases from V and 2 from J, leaving 16 bases between them. CDR3 amino acids: CASSPGDSKTYEQYF. In DNA form, the CDR3 reads TGTGCCAGCAGCCCCGGGGACTCCAAGACCTACGAGCAGTACTTC.

This sequence joins TRBV27 and TRBJ1-2, with TRBD1 identical over 9 bases. This CDR3 region has 15 residues. Germline V lookup: CDR1 MNHEY, CDR2 SMNVEV (reference sequence). Trimming removed 3 bases from V and 4 bases from J; junction bases left unmatched: 6. The CDR3 sequence: CASSFYRGLGYGYTF. As DNA, the CDR3 is TGTGCCAGCAGTTTTTACAGGGGGCTTGGCTATGGCTACACCTTC.

The V and J genes are TRBV28 and TRBJ2-1; D is uncertain. Germline assignment: CDR1 MDHEN and CDR2 SYDVKM. V was cut by 5 bases and J by 4 bases, with 6 bases left in between. CDR3 size: 12 residues. CDR3 nucleotides: TGTGCCAGCAGTCCCCGGTACAATGAGCAGTTCTTC. This translates into CASSPRYNEQFF.

This clone has only one observation. V gene TRBV7-2 combines with J gene TRBJ2-5; 7 nucleotides align to TRBD1. The CDR3 contains 19 residues. J was trimmed by 2 bases and V by 2 bases; bases with no gene match: 17. In germline, CDR1 is SGHTA, CDR2 FQGNSA. CDR3 DNA: TGTGCCAGCAGCTTAAGGTGGGGGACAGTTGGCTTTCGGCAAGAGACCCAGTACTTC. Protein: CASSLRWGTVGFRQETQYF.

This rearrangement joins TRBV18 to TRBJ1-5; TRBD1 matches at 7 bases. Losses at the gene ends were 3 bases for V and 1 base for J; bases not matched to a gene: 6. The germline V gene encodes CDR1 KGHSH and CDR2 LQKENI. This CDR3 contains 16 residues. The CDR3 region has the DNA TGTGCCAGCTCACCTCGACAGGGTAGGAGCAATCAGCCCCAGCATTTT. It encodes CASSPRQGRSNQPQHF.

The gene calls are TRBV7-9 and TRBJ2-5; 8 nucleotides agree with TRBD1. The CDR3 sequence is 14 residues long. Germline V lookup: CDR1 SEHNR, CDR2 FQNEAQ (reference sequence). The trim removed 5 bases at V and 4 bases at J, leaving 6 bases unmatched. The CDR3 is CASSGPDRGETQYF. The CDR3 region has the DNA TGTGCCAGCAGCGGCCCAGACAGGGGAGAGACCCAGTACTTC.

This clone was seen only a few times. This chain links TRBV30 with TRBJ1-5; 7 bases map to TRBD1. V shed 2 bases, J shed 2 bases, and the junction held 6 bases outside the gene matches. The CDR3 has 15 amino acids. CDR1 and CDR2 (germline): GTSNPN, SVGIG (reference sequence). CDR3 sequence reads: CAWSLRGPGNQPQHF. The CDR3 DNA sequence: TGTGCCTGGAGTTTGAGGGGGCCTGGCAATCAGCCCCAGCATTTT.

This clone was recorded only once. The gene calls are TRBV5-1 and TRBJ1-2; TRBD1 agrees at 10 bases. V lost 0 bases to trimming and J lost 2 bases; unmatched junction nucleotides: 4. The CDR3 runs 16 residues. Germline V gives CDR1 SGHRS, CDR2 YFSETQ. The DNA of the CDR3 is TGCGCCAGCAGCTTGGCTAAGGACAGGGGGAACTATGGCTACACCTTC. Amino acids: CASSLAKDRGNYGYTF.

The genes are TRBV6-5 and TRBJ1-6; possible D gene TRBD1, 5 bases. Germline V gives CDR1 MNHEY, CDR2 SVGAGI. V lost 2 bases to trimming and J lost 10 bases, with 12 bases between them. The length of the CDR3 is 14 residues. The CDR3 sequence is CASSYDRWGSPLHF. The CDR3 DNA follows: TGTGCCAGCAGTTACGACCGATGGGGCTCACCCCTCCACTTT.

This rearrangement joins TRBV5-1 to TRBJ1-2; 9 bases are a match to TRBD1. V was clipped by 0 bases and J by 2 bases; unmatched bases: 2. Looked up from germline, CDR1 is SGHRS and CDR2 is YFSETQ. The CDR3 totals 15 residues. CDR3 protein: CASSLEGTGNYGYTF. The CDR3, as DNA: TGCGCCAGCAGCTTGGAAGGGACAGGGAACTATGGCTACACCTTC.

A word on this clone: The junction shows a germline mismatch at one end, possibly a read error. Other nucleotide sequences in the sample specify the same CDR3. The V gene is TRBV5-1, the J gene TRBJ1-1; TRBD1 agrees at 10 bases. The germline V gene has CDR1 SGHRS and CDR2 YFSETQ. The CDR3 runs to 15 residues. The CDR3 DNA sequence: TGCGCCAGCAGCTTGTTAGGACAGGGGGGCACTGAAGCCTTCTTT. Protein product: CASSLLGQGGTEAFF.

V is TRBV19 and J is TRBJ1-6, with D possibly TRBD1 on 5 matching bases. With 5 bases removed from V and 5 bases from J, the gap between germline ends came to 13 bases. The CDR3 sequence is 15 residues long. Germline CDR1 reads LNHDA; CDR2 reads SQIVND (reference sequence). In DNA form, the CDR3 reads TGTGCCAGTAGTTCCCCGGCAGGGAATAATTCACCCCTCCACTTT. Translating gives CASSSPAGNNSPLHF.

This clone was counted a single time. Other nucleotide sequences from this sample produce the same CDR3. This sequence joins TRBV4-3 and TRBJ2-2; 11 bases align to TRBD2. The CDR3 sequence is 15 residues long. Germline CDR1 and CDR2: LGHNA and YSLEER. The ends lost 1 base at V and 5 bases at J; junction bases unmatched: 0. The CDR3 bases are TGCGCCAGCAGCCAAGGGACTAGCGGGACCGGGGAGCTGTTTTTT. Protein product: CASSQGTSGTGELFF.

This chain's CDR3 is CASSPLKTGTTGAQYF. CDR3 coding DNA: TGTGCCAGCAGTCCATTGAAAACCGGGACAACAGGGGCCCAGTACTTC. The chain recombines TRBV7-6 with TRBJ2-5; 7 bases match TRBD1. The CDR3 has 16 residues. The germline gives CDR1 SGHVS, CDR2 FNYEAQ. With 6 bases clipped from V and 9 bases from J, the junction kept 19 bases outside the gene matches.

The gene calls are TRBV7-2 and TRBJ2-1, with 9 bases fitting TRBD2. This CDR3 contains 16 residues. The trim removed 0 bases at V and 9 bases at J, leaving 9 bases unmatched. Germline V gene data show CDR1 as SGHTA and CDR2 as FQGNSA. In DNA form, the CDR3 reads TGTGCCAGCAGCTTAGCGCGTCCTAGCGGGGTCTTTGAGCAGTTCTTC. Translated, it gives CASSLARPSGVFEQFF.

The chain is built from TRBV6-5 and TRBJ2-5, with 11 nucleotides matching TRBD2. The J call may be incorrect, as the DNA end agrees better with TRBJ2-7. Looked up from germline, CDR1 is MNHEY and CDR2 is SVGAGI. The CDR3 runs to 15 residues. CDR3 bases: TGTGCCAGCAGTTACTTCGGGACTAGCGGCTACGAGCAGTACTTC. Its protein product is CASSYFGTSGYEQYF.

The chain couples TRBV5-4 to TRBJ2-7; D possibly corresponds to TRBD1 (5 bases). The CDR3 covers 15 residues. V was clipped by 0 bases and J by 1 base, with 11 bases between them. Germline V gene lookup returns CDR1 SGHNT and CDR2 YYREEE (reference sequence). CDR3 coding DNA: TGTGCCAGCAGCTTGGCAGGGATTGGTTCCTACGAGCAGTACTTC. As protein: CASSLAGIGSYEQYF.

V gene TRBV27 combines with J gene TRBJ2-1; TRBD2 matches at 8 bases. Germline values: CDR1 MNHEY, CDR2 SMNVEV (reference sequence). CDR3 length equals 14 residues. Germline trimming cut 4 bases from V and 9 bases from J; bases unmatched to any gene: 8. The CDR3 DNA sequence: TGTGCCAGCAGTTCCTCGGGGGGGGTTAGTGAGCAGTTCTTC. Amino acids: CASSSSGGVSEQFF.

This sequence joins TRBV6-5 and TRBJ2-5; D is uncertain. The germline CDR1 and CDR2 sequences are MNHEY and SVGAGI. This CDR3 comprises 11 residues. With 5 bases removed from V and 13 bases from J, the gap between germline ends came to 14 bases. The DNA for the CDR3 is TGTGCCAGCAGTGAAGCGTGGCTCGCGTACTTC. This gives the protein CASSEAWLAYF.

The chain employs TRBV11-2 and TRBJ2-7; 8 nucleotides match TRBD2. The CDR3 is 15 residues long. Trimming cost V 1 base and J 4 bases; bases outside gene matches: 6. Germline V gene data show CDR1 as SGHAT and CDR2 as FQNNGV. The CDR3 spells CASSLAGGVLYEQYF. The CDR3, as DNA: TGTGCCAGCAGCTTAGCCGGGGGGGTATTGTACGAGCAGTACTTC.

As DNA, the CDR3 is TGTGCCAGCAGCTTCCTTGGAAACACCATATATTTT. Translated: CASSFLGNTIYF. The V call is TRBV7-2, the J call TRBJ1-3, with D uncertain. This CDR3 spans 12 amino acids. Trimming pared 3 bases from V and 3 bases from J, leaving 3 bases between. CDR1 and CDR2 from the germline V gene are SGHTA and FQGNSA. Full variable domain (remainder filled in from reference TRBV7-2 and TRBJ1-3): GAGVSQSPSNKVTEKGKDVELRCDPISGHTALYWYRQSLGQGLEFLIYFQGNSAPDKSGLPSDRFSAERTGGSVSTLTIQRTQQEDSAVYLCASSFLGNTIYFGEGSWLTVV.

This chain links TRBV5-1 with TRBJ2-1; 9 nucleotides align to TRBD1. Germline CDR1 reads SGHRS; CDR2 reads YFSETQ. The CDR3 covers 13 residues. V gave up 3 bases and J gave up 6 bases; unmatched junction bases: 1. In DNA form, the CDR3 reads TGCGCCAGCAGCTGGGGACAGGGCAATGAGCAGTTCTTC. Translation: CASSWGQGNEQFF.

The chain links TRBV6-1 to TRBJ2-7; D is unresolved. CDR1 and CDR2 (germline): MNHNS, SASEGT. The V end was cut by 2 bases, the J end by 0 bases, with 8 bases between. The CDR3 is made up of 14 amino acids. The CDR3 DNA sequence: TGTGCCAGCAGTGAAACCCTAGACTCCTACGAGCAGTACTTC. Amino acid sequence: CASSETLDSYEQYF.

The chain couples TRBV2 to TRBJ1-1, with 8 bases fitting TRBD1. V gave up 2 bases and J gave up 5 bases; unmatched junction bases: 7. Germline-derived CDR1 and CDR2 are SNHLY and FYNNEI. This CDR3 comprises 15 residues. CDR3 in amino acids: CASSESWTGLTEAFF. The DNA of the CDR3 is TGTGCCAGCAGTGAAAGTTGGACAGGGTTGACTGAAGCTTTCTTT.

CDR3 loop: CASSESKGGSSYNSPLHF. CDR3 DNA: TGTGCCAGCAGTGAGAGTAAGGGAGGGAGCTCCTATAATTCACCCCTCCACTTT. This chain joins TRBV2 and TRBJ1-6; D is ambiguous. This CDR3 comprises 18 residues. Per germline, CDR1 SNHLY and CDR2 FYNNEI. V was trimmed by 3 bases and J by 0 bases, leaving 15 bases between them.